The rows below give T cell receptor beta chains drawn from one sample of a study of T cell changes during pregnancy in multiple sclerosis. Only in-frame clones appear in the TCRdb table, and some are missing; sequencing was by immunoSEQ multiplex PCR. The top ten hold approximately 0.15% of the sample, which has about 52,000 clones, roughly 90% seen once. The sequencing used CD4+ T cells from peripheral blood mononuclear cells, collected after pregnancy. All receptors derive from a female donor in good health, enrolled as a control in a pregnancy study. Each CDR3 is given without its conserved first and last residue.

TRBV30 9 AWSVRYEQY
TRBV7-3 11 ASSSAGLVEQY
TRBV4-3 12 ASSQGGGWTEAF
TRBV30 13 AWRGLRVMNTEAF
TRBV29-1 10 SGQGDSYEQY
TRBV11-2 13 ASSLSRDRIYEQY
TRBV7-2 11 ASSSRDLGELF
TRBV28 11 ASSLDPWGGQY
TRBV6-5 10 ASSYPDSPGY
TRBV29-1 12 SVEWAGGRYEQY
TRBV2 13 ASSESLAGGNEQF
TRBV7-3 10 ASSSGTDTQY
TRBV7-2 12 ASSSQQGTDGYT
TRBV7-2 13 ASSLGGGIQETQY
TRBV7-3 13 ASSKDRVGYNEQF
TRBV28 13 ASRLGQGDNSPLH
TRBV14 13 ASSPTITDYYGYT
TRBV29-1 10 SVEGVFYGYT
TRBV21-1 11 ASSPHRGGGYT
TRBV14 9 ASSLGNTIY
TRBV15 11 ATARQGVYGYT
TRBV7-2 15 ASSLKHGWGPVFGQF
TRBV7-2 13 ASSPSQGATGGYT
TRBV7-2 10 ASSHGGETQY
TRBV14 13 ASSQPGSRGNTIY
TRBV11-2 15 ASSSYLDRTSGNTIY
TRBV30 13 AWSARGASSYGYT
TRBV19 8 ASRMVSQH
TRBV4-1 12 ASSPEATNEKLF
TRBV19 10 ASRDYNSPLH
TRBV7-2 14 ASSWGVDRVRNEQY
TRBV11-3 15 ASSSKGLAGETGEQF
TRBV11-3 14 ASSSRGQGGYNEQF
TRBV11-2 15 ASSLDRGLSYNSPLH
TRBV27 11 ASSLFRGTEAF
TRBV6-5 14 ASSYSSPPRATEAF
TRBV6-5 13 ASSPLDRLDTEAF
TRBV18 13 ASSPGTGASETQY
TRBV28 11 ASLMAGRYGYT
TRBV19 16 ASSIPFDLKSRGQPQH
TRBV4-3 12 ASSQFAGNQPQH
TRBV6-4 11 ASSDSSRGEAF